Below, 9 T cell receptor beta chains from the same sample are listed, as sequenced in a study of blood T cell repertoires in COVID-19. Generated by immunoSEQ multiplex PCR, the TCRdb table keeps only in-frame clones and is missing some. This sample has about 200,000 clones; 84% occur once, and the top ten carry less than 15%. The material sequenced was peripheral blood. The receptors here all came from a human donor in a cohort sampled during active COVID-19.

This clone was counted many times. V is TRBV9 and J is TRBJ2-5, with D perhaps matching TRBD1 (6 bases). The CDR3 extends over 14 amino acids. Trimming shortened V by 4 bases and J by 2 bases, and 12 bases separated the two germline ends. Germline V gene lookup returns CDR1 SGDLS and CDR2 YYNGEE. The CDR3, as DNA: TGTGCCAGCAGCCCACCCAGGGGACAAGAGACCCAGTACTTC. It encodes CASSPPRGQETQYF.

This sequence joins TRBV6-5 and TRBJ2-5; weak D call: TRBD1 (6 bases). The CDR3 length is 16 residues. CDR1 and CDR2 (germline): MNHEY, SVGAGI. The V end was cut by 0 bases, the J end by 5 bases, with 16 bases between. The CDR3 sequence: CASSYSNGGFWETQYF. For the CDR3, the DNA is TGTGCCAGCAGTTACTCGAATGGGGGCTTCTGGGAGACCCAGTACTTC.

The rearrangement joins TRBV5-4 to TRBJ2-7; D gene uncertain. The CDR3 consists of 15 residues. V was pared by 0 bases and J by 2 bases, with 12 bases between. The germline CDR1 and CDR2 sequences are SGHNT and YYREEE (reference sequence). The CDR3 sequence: CASSLGADGTYEQYF. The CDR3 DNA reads TGTGCCAGCAGCTTGGGCGCGGATGGTACCTACGAGCAGTACTTC.

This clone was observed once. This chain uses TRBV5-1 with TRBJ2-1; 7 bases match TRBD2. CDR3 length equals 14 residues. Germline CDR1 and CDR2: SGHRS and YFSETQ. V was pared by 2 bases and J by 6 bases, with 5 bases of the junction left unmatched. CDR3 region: CASSFGTISNEQFF. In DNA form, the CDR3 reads TGCGCCAGCAGCTTCGGGACTATTTCCAATGAGCAGTTCTTC.

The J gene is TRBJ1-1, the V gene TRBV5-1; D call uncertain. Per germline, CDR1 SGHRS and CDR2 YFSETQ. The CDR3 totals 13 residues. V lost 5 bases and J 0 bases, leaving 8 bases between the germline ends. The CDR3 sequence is CASRLSVNTEAFF. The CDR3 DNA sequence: TGCGCCAGCAGGTTGAGCGTGAACACTGAAGCTTTCTTT.

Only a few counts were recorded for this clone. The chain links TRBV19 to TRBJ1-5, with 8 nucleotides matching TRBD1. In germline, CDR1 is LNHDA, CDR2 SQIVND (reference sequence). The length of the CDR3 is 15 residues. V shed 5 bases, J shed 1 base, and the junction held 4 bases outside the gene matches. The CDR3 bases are TGTGCCAGTAGTCCAGGGGGCGTCAGCAATCAGCCCCAGCATTTT. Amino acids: CASSPGGVSNQPQHF.

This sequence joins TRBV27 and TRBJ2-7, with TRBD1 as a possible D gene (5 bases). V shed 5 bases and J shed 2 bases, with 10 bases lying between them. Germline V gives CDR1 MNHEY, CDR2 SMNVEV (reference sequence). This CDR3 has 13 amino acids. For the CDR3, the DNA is TGTGCCAGCAGTGTCCACAGGACCTACGAGCAGTACTTC. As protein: CASSVHRTYEQYF.

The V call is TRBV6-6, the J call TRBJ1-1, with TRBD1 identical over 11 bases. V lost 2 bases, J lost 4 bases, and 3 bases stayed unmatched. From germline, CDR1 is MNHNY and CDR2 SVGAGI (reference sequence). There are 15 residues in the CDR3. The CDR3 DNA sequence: TGTGCCAGCAGTTACATGGACAGGGGGCTCACTGAAGCTTTCTTT. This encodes CASSYMDRGLTEAFF.

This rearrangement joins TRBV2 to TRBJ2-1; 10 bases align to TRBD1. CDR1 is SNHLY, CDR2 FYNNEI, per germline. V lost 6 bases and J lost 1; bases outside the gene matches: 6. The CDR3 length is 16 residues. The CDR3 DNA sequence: TGTGCCAGCAGCCGTTCGGGACAGGGGTCCTACAATGAGCAGTTCTTC. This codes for CASSRSGQGSYNEQFF.